These 26 T cell receptor beta chains were sequenced from one sample in a study of CD8 T cells in ankylosing spondylitis. Study-wide findings and caveats: Seemingly distinctive of ankylosing spondylitis blood was a TCR beta motif formed by eight highly homologous variants.

TCRdb ran MiXCR on the 5' RACE reads and lists one entry per CDR3 protein. The sample carries 670,000 or so distinct CDR3 sequences, about 20% recorded once. These receptors lack a known antigen. Sequenced material: blood, either unsorted or a sorted T cell fraction (not recorded which). The source is a male donor with ankylosing spondylitis.

The chain joins TRBV2 to TRBJ2-7; perhaps D is TRBD1 or TRBD2 (5 bases each). Trimming removed 4 bases at V and 0 bases at J, with 16 bases between. CDR1 and CDR2 (germline): SNHLY, FYNNEI. The CDR3 consists of 16 residues. The CDR3: CASSGTGTHSSYEQYF. The CDR3 coding sequence is TGTGCCAGCAGTGGGACCGGGACGCATAGCTCCTACGAGCAGTACTTC. Full variable domain (missing parts from reference TRBV2 and TRBJ2-7): EPEVTQTPSHQVTQMGQEVILRCVPISNHLYFYWYRQILGQKVEFLVSFYNNEISEKSEIFDDQFSVERPDGSNFTLKIRSTKLEDSAMYFCASSGTGTHSSYEQYFGPGTRLTVT.

This clonotype appeared many times. The CDR3 loop reads CASSQGLVNTEAFF. The CDR3 bases are TGCGCCAGCAGCCAAGGGTTGGTGAACACTGAAGCTTTCTTT. The chain employs TRBV4-3 and TRBJ1-1; D is ambiguous. CDR3 size: 14 residues. V gave up 1 base and J gave up 0 bases, with 6 bases separating them. Per germline, CDR1 LGHNA and CDR2 YSLEER.

This clonotype was seen a handful of times. This chain connects TRBV2 to TRBJ1-2, with a possible D match to TRBD1 (6 bases). V was cut by 6 bases and J by 1 base, with 12 bases left in between. Per germline, CDR1 SNHLY and CDR2 FYNNEI. CDR3 size: 14 residues. Here the CDR3 DNA reads TGTGCCAGCAGCCCCGAGGACAGTAACTATGGCTACACCTTC. Translated: CASSPEDSNYGYTF.

This clonotype occurred many times. The chain uses TRBV4-1 and TRBJ1-6; the D is unclear. The CDR3 has 18 amino acids. Germline CDR1 MGHRA, CDR2 YSYEKL. Trimming cost V 4 bases and J 7 bases, with 23 bases left between them. The CDR3 DNA reads as TGCGCCAGCAGCCCTAAGGGTCCAAACGAAAATGGGAATTCACCCCTCCACTTT. Translation gives CASSPKGPNENGNSPLHF.

V and J are TRBV20-1 and TRBJ2-7; a weak D match, TRBD2 (6 bases). The CDR3 spans 12 residues. V dropped 3 bases and J dropped 4 bases, with 10 bases sitting between them. CDR1 DFQATT and CDR2 SNEGSKA come from the germline V gene (reference sequence). The CDR3 region has the DNA TGCAGTGCTAGGGTTAGCGGTTACGAGCAGTACTTC. The encoded protein is CSARVSGYEQYF.

Many counts were recorded for this clonotype. The chain employs TRBV9 and TRBJ2-7; possibly TRBD1 for D (6 bases). V was pared by 2 bases and J by 0 bases, with 15 bases between. This CDR3 has 16 residues. Germline assignment: CDR1 SGDLS and CDR2 YYNGEE. The CDR3 reads CASSVAPQGPSYEQYF. As DNA, the CDR3 is TGTGCCAGCAGCGTGGCCCCGCAGGGGCCCTCCTACGAGCAGTACTTC.

This clonotype came up many times. The V and J genes are TRBV29-1 and TRBJ1-1; weak D call: TRBD1 (5 bases). Germline CDR1 reads SQVTM; CDR2 reads ANQGSEA. The CDR3 totals 16 residues. V lost 1 base and J lost 3, with 18 bases in between. The CDR3 is CSVEGQREGFDTEAFF. Here the CDR3 DNA reads TGCAGCGTTGAAGGGCAACGGGAGGGGTTTGACACTGAAGCTTTCTTT. Using reference TRBV29-1 and TRBJ1-1 for the parts outside the CDR3, the full variable domain is SAVISQKPSRDICQRGTSLTIQCQVDSQVTMMFWYRQQPGQSLTLIATANQGSEATYESGFVIDKFPISRPNLTFSTLTVSNMSPEDSSIYLCSVEGQREGFDTEAFFGQGTRLTVV.

In this sample, this clonotype turned up a few times. The chain joins TRBV5-1 to TRBJ2-1; 12 nucleotides agree with TRBD2. This CDR3 has 15 residues. Germline V gene data show CDR1 as SGHRS and CDR2 as YFSETQ. V was clipped by 6 bases and J by 7 bases; unmatched bases: 8. Here the CDR3 DNA reads TGCGCCAGCATGCTAGCGGGAGGGCCATATAATGAGCAGTTCTTC. This gives the protein CASMLAGGPYNEQFF.

This clonotype was detected only once. This chain connects TRBV20-1 to TRBJ2-3; 9 positions match TRBD1. The CDR3 sequence is 16 residues long. Trimming at V came to 1 base and at J to 2 bases, leaving 7 bases not matched to a gene. Per germline, CDR1 DFQATT and CDR2 SNEGSKA (reference sequence). Here the CDR3 DNA reads TGCAGTGCTAGAGGTCACACAGGGGGCATCACAGATACGCAGTATTTT. Protein: CSARGHTGGITDTQYF.

V gene TRBV12-3 or TRBV12-4 combines with J gene TRBJ2-1; 10 bases map to TRBD2. J gave up 5 bases and V 1 base, and 5 bases lay outside the gene matches. The CDR3 length is 16 residues. The CDR3 protein is CASSLVPSGSNNEQFF. CDR3 DNA sequence: TGTGCCAGCAGTTTAGTCCCTAGCGGGAGTAACAATGAGCAGTTCTTC.

This clonotype was counted many times. The chain has TRBV7-2 and TRBJ1-1; perhaps TRBD1 as D (5 bases). Germline assignment: CDR1 SGHTA and CDR2 FQGNSA. This CDR3 comprises 15 residues. Deletions cut 3 bases from V and 6 bases from J, with 17 bases between. Here the CDR3 DNA reads TGTGCCAGCAGCTTCGGGGGGGGATCACGTGCTGAAGCTTTCTTT. It codes for CASSFGGGSRAEAFF.

This chain uses TRBV11-2 with TRBJ1-5; no definite D call. The germline V and J ends were trimmed by 2 bases and 3 bases, with 11 bases remaining between them. CDR1 is SGHAT, CDR2 FQNNGV, per germline. CDR3 size: 15 residues. The CDR3 bases are TGTGCCAGCAGCTTAACGGGAACCCCCAATCAGCCCCAGCATTTT. It translates to CASSLTGTPNQPQHF.

The chain links TRBV19 to TRBJ2-2; D unclear. Germline V gene sequence: CDR1 LNHDA, CDR2 SQIVND (reference sequence). The CDR3 covers 15 residues. V lost 3 bases to trimming and J lost 6 bases, with 14 bases between them. The CDR3 DNA reads as TGTGCCAGTAGTATTGGGAACCAACGGGCCGGGGAGCTGTTTTTT. It translates to CASSIGNQRAGELFF.

The V and J genes are TRBV20-1 and TRBJ2-3; the match to TRBD2 covers 7 bases. V shed 6 bases, J shed 2 bases, and the junction held 14 bases outside the gene matches. This CDR3 region has 16 residues. CDR1 and CDR2 (germline): DFQATT, SNEGSKA (reference sequence). DNA for the CDR3: TGCAGTGCCCTCAACGCGGGGGACCTTTTCACAGATACGCAGTATTTT. This translates into CSALNAGDLFTDTQYF.

The table lists this clonotype with a few counts. The chain joins TRBV29-1 to TRBJ2-7; 11 bases fit TRBD2. Losses at the gene ends were 1 base for V and 3 bases for J; bases not matched to a gene: 5. CDR3 length equals 15 residues. From germline, CDR1 is SQVTM and CDR2 ANQGSEA. CDR3: CSVEVTSGGLYEQYF. Written as DNA, the CDR3 is TGCAGCGTTGAAGTCACTAGCGGGGGTCTCTACGAGCAGTACTTC.

This clonotype was detected a few times. This sequence joins TRBV5-1 and TRBJ1-3; D call uncertain. V lost 1 base and J 1 base, leaving 15 bases between the germline ends. The CDR3 extends over 17 amino acids. Germline assignment: CDR1 SGHRS and CDR2 YFSETQ. The CDR3 sequence is CASSLSGVPLSGNTIYF. The CDR3 DNA sequence: TGCGCCAGCAGCTTGTCTGGGGTCCCTTTGTCTGGAAACACCATATATTTT.

This sequence joins TRBV4-2 and TRBJ1-1; a possible D gene is TRBD1 (5 bases). Between the trimmed V and J ends, which lost 6 bases and 6 bases, there was a span of 11 bases. This CDR3 has 12 amino acids. Germline CDR1 is LGHNA and CDR2 is YNFKEQ. CDR3 DNA: TGTGCCAGCAGAGGGGATGGGCCTGAAGCTTTCTTT. It is translated as CASRGDGPEAFF.

This clonotype was seen repeatedly, ten times or more. The chain recombines TRBV7-6 with TRBJ1-5; perhaps TRBD1 as D (6 bases). This CDR3 is built from 17 residues. The ends were cut back, 4 bases at V and 3 bases at J, with 19 bases in the middle. Looked up from germline, CDR1 is SGHVS and CDR2 is FNYEAQ. The CDR3 DNA reads TGTGCCAGCAGCTCAGGGGTGGACAAGTACGACAATCAGCCCCAGCATTTT. This codes for CASSSGVDKYDNQPQHF.

The rearrangement joins TRBV4-3 to TRBJ2-1, with TRBD2 matching 8 bases. The CDR3 spans 17 residues. Germline V gives CDR1 LGHNA, CDR2 YSLEER. With 2 bases clipped from V and 3 bases from J, the junction kept 9 bases outside the gene matches. The CDR3 DNA reads TGCGCCAGCAGCCAAAACGGACTAGCTTTGAACTACAATGAGCAGTTCTTC. Translation: CASSQNGLALNYNEQFF.

This clonotype was recorded only once. The rearrangement links TRBV7-8 to TRBJ2-7; the D is unclear. CDR3 length: 13 amino acids. V was trimmed by 4 bases and J by 6 bases, leaving 13 bases between them. Germline assignment: CDR1 SGHVS and CDR2 FQNEAQ. Here the CDR3 reads CASSSDTSGEQYF. CDR3 in DNA: TGTGCCAGCAGCTCGGATACCTCTGGCGAGCAGTACTTC.

This clonotype was seen a few times. The chain combines TRBV15 with TRBJ2-1; the match to TRBD1 covers 7 bases. The germline gives CDR1 LNHNV, CDR2 YYDKDF (reference sequence). The CDR3 is made up of 16 amino acids. After removal of 5 bases from V and 6 bases from J, the junction contained 13 bases not matched to a gene. The chain's CDR3 is CATSPLRQGVANEQFF. In DNA form, the CDR3 reads TGTGCCACCAGCCCCCTGCGCCAGGGGGTAGCCAATGAGCAGTTCTTC.

The J gene is TRBJ1-6, the V gene TRBV12-3 or TRBV12-4; perhaps TRBD1 as D (5 bases). Deletions cut 7 bases from V and 6 bases from J, with 19 bases between. This CDR3 has 16 residues. The CDR3 loop reads CASTRGVKTSNSPLHF. For the CDR3, the DNA is TGTGCCAGCACCCGGGGCGTAAAGACCTCTAATTCACCCCTCCACTTT.

The chain couples TRBV14 to TRBJ2-1; D unclear. Trimming removed 4 bases from V and 6 bases from J, with 10 bases in between. The V gene's germline CDR1 is SGHDN and CDR2 FVKESK. The CDR3 totals 13 residues. The CDR3 here is CASSLQLANEQFF. DNA for the CDR3: TGTGCCAGCAGCCTTCAACTGGCCAATGAGCAGTTCTTC.

The genes are TRBV3-1 and TRBJ2-6; no clear D gene. V was clipped by 1 base and J by 0 bases, with 4 bases between them. The CDR3 consists of 15 residues. CDR1 and CDR2 (germline): LGHDT, YNNKEL (reference sequence). DNA for the CDR3: TGTGCCAGCAGCCAAGCCAACTCTGGGGCCAACGTCCTGACTTTC. Its protein is CASSQANSGANVLTF. The full variable domain, in which reference TRBV3-1 and TRBJ2-6 provide the parts outside the CDR3, is DTAVSQTPKYLVTQMGNDKSIKCEQNLGHDTMYWYKQDSKKFLKIMFSYNNKELIINETVPNRFSPKSPDKAHLNLHINSLELGDSAVYFCASSQANSGANVLTFGAGSRLTVL.

The rearrangement links TRBV20-1 to TRBJ1-6; D might be TRBD1 (6 bases). The CDR3 covers 16 residues. Germline values: CDR1 DFQATT, CDR2 SNEGSKA (reference sequence). Trimming removed 0 bases at V and 10 bases at J, with 19 bases between. The CDR3 region is CSAREGSGGQGSPLHF. CDR3 bases: TGCAGTGCTAGAGAAGGATCGGGGGGTCAGGGGTCACCCCTCCACTTT.

The chain is built from TRBV7-9 and TRBJ2-1; TRBD2 matches 8 bases. Looked up from germline, CDR1 is SEHNR and CDR2 is FQNEAQ (reference sequence). The CDR3 spans 15 residues. V lost 5 bases to trimming and J lost 9 bases; unmatched junction nucleotides: 12. The DNA for the CDR3 is TGTGCCAGCAGCCCTTCCGGGGGGGCTAACGGTGAGCAGTTCTTC. Translation: CASSPSGGANGEQFF.